The 21 T cell receptor beta chains below were found in one sample sequenced in a study of shared T cell receptors in the human thymus. Assay used: immunoSEQ multiplex PCR; TCRdb lists only in-frame clones, some missing. The sample has about 500,000 clones, around 78% seen once. This same sample was also taken into another study, of human thymus T cells.

Sequenced input: thymocytes. These TCRs come from a boy under two years old with a congenital heart defect.

This clone appeared a few times. The V and J genes are TRBV2 and TRBJ2-7, with 7 bases identical to TRBD2. The CDR3 is 13 residues long. Germline-derived CDR1 and CDR2 are SNHLY and FYNNEI. The V segment lost 8 bases and the J segment 0 bases; nucleotides outside the gene matches: 4. In DNA form, the CDR3 reads TGTGCCAGCGGGGAGGGAAGCTCCTACGAGCAGTACTTC. Translating gives CASGEGSSYEQYF.

The chain recombines TRBV2 with TRBJ2-3; D not certain. CDR1 is SNHLY, CDR2 FYNNEI, per germline. CDR3 length: 16 amino acids. The V end lost 4 bases, the J end lost 2 bases, and 16 bases lay between the germline ends. CDR3 in amino acids: CASSGWIERPTDTQYF. DNA of the CDR3: TGTGCCAGCAGTGGGTGGATTGAGCGACCCACAGATACGCAGTATTTT. Looking up the rest from reference TRBV2 and TRBJ2-3 gives the full variable domain: EPEVTQTPSHQVTQMGQEVILRCVPISNHLYFYWYRQILGQKVEFLVSFYNNEISEKSEIFDDQFSVERPDGSNFTLKIRSTKLEDSAMYFCASSGWIERPTDTQYFGPGTRLTVL.

This sequence joins TRBV7-9 and TRBJ2-2; 8 nucleotides align to TRBD1. Germline assignment: CDR1 SEHNR and CDR2 FQNEAQ (reference sequence). This CDR3 region has 14 residues. V shed 5 bases, J shed 5 bases, and the junction held 4 bases outside the gene matches. CDR3 region: CASSPGTGTGELFF. In nucleotides, the CDR3 is TGTGCCAGCAGCCCCGGGACAGGTACCGGGGAGCTGTTTTTT. Based on the CDR3 plus reference TRBV7-9 and TRBJ2-2, the full variable domain is DTGVSQNPRHKITKRGQNVTFRCDPISEHNRLYWYRQTLGQGPEFLTYFQNEAQLEKSRLLSDRFSAERPKGSFSTLEIQRTEQGDSAMYLCASSPGTGTGELFFGEGSRLTVL.

This sequence joins TRBV9 and TRBJ1-5, with D perhaps matching TRBD1 (5 bases). Trimming took off 0 bases at V and 2 bases at J, with 9 bases between the two ends. The CDR3 runs to 15 residues. From germline, CDR1 is SGDLS and CDR2 YYNGEE. The CDR3 protein is CASSVGRGRNQPQHF. CDR3 in DNA: TGTGCCAGCAGCGTAGGGAGGGGTCGCAATCAGCCCCAGCATTTT.

The CDR3 loop reads CAWSVQAETQYF. The CDR3 DNA is TGTGCCTGGAGTGTACAGGCAGAGACCCAGTACTTC. The chain links TRBV30 to TRBJ2-5, with a weak D call TRBD1 (5 bases). The CDR3 spans 12 residues. V was shortened by 0 bases and J by 4 bases, with 6 bases between the two germline ends. Germline CDR1 GTSNPN, CDR2 SVGIG (reference sequence).

As concerns this clone: Other DNA sequences of this sample code for an identical CDR3. The chain is built from TRBV7-2 and TRBJ1-2, with 9 bases fitting TRBD1. Trimming removed 6 bases from V and 4 bases from J; junction bases left unmatched: 3. The CDR3 runs 13 residues. The germline gives CDR1 SGHTA, CDR2 FQGNSA. This CDR3 reads CASSSDRGYGYTF. CDR3 nucleotides: TGTGCCAGCAGTTCGGACAGGGGCTATGGCTACACCTTC. Using reference TRBV7-2 and TRBJ1-2 for the parts outside the CDR3, the full variable domain is GAGVSQSPSNKVTEKGKDVELRCDPISGHTALYWYRQSLGQGLEFLIYFQGNSAPDKSGLPSDRFSAERTGGSVSTLTIQRTQQEDSAVYLCASSSDRGYGYTFGSGTRLTVV.

The rearrangement uses TRBV27 and TRBJ1-5; a weak D match, TRBD1 (5 bases). The CDR3 is 15 residues long. Trimming took 6 bases from V and 5 from J, leaving 17 bases between them. The germline gives CDR1 MNHEY, CDR2 SMNVEV (reference sequence). The CDR3 DNA reads as TGTGCCAGCAGCACTACAGGTAGGGGATATCAGCCCCAGCATTTT. Protein product: CASSTTGRGYQPQHF.

The V gene is TRBV5-1, the J gene TRBJ2-7, with 13 bases identical to TRBD2. Losses at the gene ends were 2 bases for V and 2 bases for J; bases not matched to a gene: 4. CDR1 and CDR2 (germline): SGHRS, YFSETQ. CDR3 length: 16 residues. The CDR3 nucleotides are TGCGCCAGCAGCTTACCGGGACTAGCGGGAACCTACGAGCAGTACTTC. Translated, it gives CASSLPGLAGTYEQYF. Looking up the rest from reference TRBV5-1 and TRBJ2-7 gives the full variable domain: KAGVTQTPRYLIKTRGQQVTLSCSPISGHRSVSWYQQTPGQGLQFLFEYFSETQRNKGNFPGRFSGRQFSNSRSEMNVSTLELGDSALYLCASSLPGLAGTYEQYFGPGTRLTVT.

The chain links TRBV18 to TRBJ1-5; 8 positions agree with TRBD1. The germline V gene encodes CDR1 KGHSH and CDR2 LQKENI. There are 16 residues in the CDR3. J lost 10 bases, V lost 5 bases, and 16 bases had no gene match. CDR3 region: CASSRGQGILLSPQHF. CDR3 sequence (DNA): TGTGCCAGCTCAAGAGGACAGGGAATCCTTTTGTCACCCCAGCATTTT.

This chain uses TRBV4-1 with TRBJ2-7, with 10 bases lining up with TRBD2. The CDR3 is 19 residues long. Germline V CDR1 and CDR2: MGHRA, YSYEKL. Germline trimming cut 2 bases from V and 4 bases from J; bases unmatched to any gene: 17. The CDR3 DNA reads as TGCGCCAGCAGCCAAAAGAGGGACATTTCTAGCGGGAGCGCTTACGAGCAGTACTTC. Protein sequence: CASSQKRDISSGSAYEQYF.

The rearrangement joins TRBV5-1 to TRBJ2-7; 9 bases line up with TRBD2. Per germline, CDR1 SGHRS and CDR2 YFSETQ. The CDR3 loop spans 17 amino acids. V lost 4 bases, J lost 7 bases, and 18 bases stayed unmatched. CDR3 residues: CASSPDTLAGPAGEQYF. The CDR3 bases are TGCGCCAGCAGCCCTGACACCCTAGCGGGACCCGCCGGGGAGCAGTACTTC.

V gene TRBV19 combines with J gene TRBJ2-3, with 7 positions matching TRBD2. Germline CDR1 and CDR2: LNHDA and SQIVND (reference sequence). The V segment lost 6 bases and the J segment 2 bases; nucleotides outside the gene matches: 8. The CDR3 spans 15 residues. DNA for the CDR3: TGTGCCAGTAGCACGGCGGGGGAACCCACAGATACGCAGTATTTT. Translated, it gives CASSTAGEPTDTQYF.

The J gene is TRBJ2-7, the V gene TRBV9; tentatively, D is TRBD1 (5 bases). CDR3 length: 16 residues. The germline V and J ends were trimmed by 0 bases and 4 bases, with 17 bases remaining between them. Germline V gene data show CDR1 as SGDLS and CDR2 as YYNGEE. As DNA, the CDR3 is TGTGCCAGCAGCGTAGCTAGTTCGGCAGGGTCATACGAGCAGTACTTC. This translates into CASSVASSAGSYEQYF.

The CDR3 loop reads CASSDPGHPYEQYF. The DNA of the CDR3 is TGTGCCAGCAGTGACCCGGGACACCCCTACGAGCAGTACTTC. The genes are TRBV6-5 and TRBJ2-7, with D possibly TRBD1 on 6 matching bases. This CDR3 region has 14 residues. Germline-derived CDR1 and CDR2 are MNHEY and SVGAGI. Trimming pared 5 bases from V and 2 bases from J, leaving 13 bases between.

This clone was detected only a few times. V usage is TRBV4-3 and J usage is TRBJ2-7; perhaps TRBD1 as D (5 bases). CDR1 LGHNA and CDR2 YSLEER come from the germline V gene. V was shortened by 2 bases and J by 5 bases, with 16 bases between the two germline ends. The CDR3 loop spans 15 amino acids. The CDR3 DNA follows: TGCGCCAGCAGCCAAAATTCGGATCAGGGAAACGAGCAGTACTTC. Its protein product is CASSQNSDQGNEQYF.

This chain joins TRBV6-5 and TRBJ1-1, with TRBD1 identical over 7 bases. Germline V gene lookup returns CDR1 MNHEY and CDR2 SVGAGI. This CDR3 region has 14 residues. The junction had 4 bases not matched to a gene; V was cut back by 5 bases and J by 1 base. The CDR3 sequence is CASSPGGRNTEAFF. The CDR3 DNA reads as TGTGCCAGCAGTCCAGGGGGGAGGAACACTGAAGCTTTCTTT.

This rearrangement joins TRBV25-1 to TRBJ2-1; 8 positions match TRBD2. Germline assignment: CDR1 MGHDK and CDR2 SYGVNS. Trimming at V came to 3 bases and at J to 9 bases, leaving 4 bases not matched to a gene. The CDR3 is 13 residues long. CDR3 sequence reads: CASSDARGGEQFF. CDR3 DNA sequence: TGTGCCAGCAGTGACGCCCGGGGGGGTGAGCAGTTCTTC.

The genes are TRBV7-2 and TRBJ1-2; the match to TRBD1 covers 7 bases. J lost 7 bases, V lost 6 bases, and 8 bases had no gene match. Germline V gives CDR1 SGHTA, CDR2 FQGNSA. The CDR3 consists of 13 residues. CDR3 coding DNA: TGTGCCAGCAGTCGCGACAGGGCTACTGGCTACACCTTC. This encodes CASSRDRATGYTF. Variable domain in full (rest from reference TRBV7-2 and TRBJ1-2): GAGVSQSPSNKVTEKGKDVELRCDPISGHTALYWYRQSLGQGLEFLIYFQGNSAPDKSGLPSDRFSAERTGGSVSTLTIQRTQQEDSAVYLCASSRDRATGYTFGSGTRLTVV.

The genes are TRBV18 and TRBJ2-7, with 8 bases lining up with TRBD2. The junction had 17 bases not matched to a gene; V was cut back by 3 bases and J by 4 bases. CDR1 and CDR2 from the germline V gene are KGHSH and LQKENI. The CDR3 has 18 amino acids. The CDR3 DNA follows: TGTGCCAGCTCACCGGACGCCCCTCTAAGAGCGGGAGCTTACGAGCAGTACTTC. This codes for CASSPDAPLRAGAYEQYF.

The chain joins TRBV5-4 to TRBJ2-1, with 9 bases lining up with TRBD2. V dropped 0 bases and J dropped 4; count of bases not matched to a gene: 2. CDR1 is SGHNT and CDR2 is YYREEE in the germline V gene (reference sequence). This CDR3 comprises 15 residues. This chain's CDR3 is CASSLGGRVYNEQFF. CDR3 DNA sequence: TGTGCCAGCAGCTTGGGCGGGAGGGTTTACAATGAGCAGTTCTTC. Supplemented by reference TRBV5-4 and TRBJ2-1, the full variable domain reads ETGVTQSPTHLIKTRGQQVTLRCSSQSGHNTVSWYQQALGQGPQFIFQYYREEENGRGNFPPRFSGLQFPNYSSELNVNALELDDSALYLCASSLGGRVYNEQFFGPGTRLTVL.

The CDR3: CAWSPTGESEELFF. The CDR3 DNA reads TGTGCCTGGAGTCCTACCGGTGAGAGTGAGGAGCTGTTTTTT. The chain combines TRBV30 with TRBJ2-2; no firm D call. Germline loops: CDR1 GTSNPN, CDR2 SVGIG (reference sequence). With 2 bases removed from V and 10 bases from J, the gap between germline ends came to 17 bases. The CDR3 contains 14 residues.